This paragraph covers one TCR beta chain sequence. This clone's antigen is unknown. Base quality data are lacking; no much larger clone is found one base away. Peripheral blood CD8+ and CD4+ T cells from healthy donors, Susac syndrome patients and multiple sclerosis patients were profiled using high-throughput TCR beta sequencing. The multiple sclerosis controls were treatment-naive patients whose relapsing-remitting disease, either stable or active, fulfilled the revised McDonald criteria. Bulk CD8+ and CD4+ T cells were purified magnetically by negative isolation, whereas CD8+ TEMRA cells were enriched by FACS. Blood was drawn into EDTA tubes, processed within 24 hours, and PBMCs were isolated by density gradient centrifugation. PBMCs destined for TCR sequencing were cryopreserved in liquid nitrogen and later thawed in a 37 °C water bath. The sorted or isolated CD4+, CD8+ and CD8+ TEMRA cells reached a purity of at least 90%.

RNA was extracted with the RNeasy kit and roughly 0.45 to 1 ug was reverse transcribed using random hexamers. The immunoSEQ multiplex PCR assay, covering 54 Vbeta and 13 Jbeta segments, was used to amplify TCR beta CDR3 regions. Bias from PCR amplification was corrected by using a synthetic template baseline for primer optimization and for computational correction. The paper's data handling went like this. Reads were assigned to V, D and J genes according to IMGT and analyzed in immunoSEQ Analyzer, with only productive sequences retained. To calculate clonality, Shannon entropy was normalized by log2 of the number of productive unique sequences and then subtracted from one. For each patient and control, public and private clones were evaluated within the 100 most prevalent clones. Susac-specific clones were defined as absent from healthy and MS cohorts, 850 to 1,300 published viral clones and other ImmuneACCESS disease sequences. TCRdb reprocessed the public reads (quality trimming at Q25 with fastp, clone calling with MiXCR) and kept in-frame beta chains. Rows matching on CDR3 protein sequence are summarized as one entry with the most common DNA and genes. The authors' filters were not applied to this entry. This sample is represented by 200,000 to 250,000 distinct CDR3 sequences; 95% of them were singletons. The biggest ten clones account for 0.085% to 0.095% of the sample.

The sample originates from a study of CD8 T cells in Susac syndrome (dated by TCRdb to the late 2010s). General notes on the study: Repertoire sequencing was used to test whether CD8+ T cell activation and differentiation in Susac syndrome was antigen driven.

What the research found in general, with its limitations: The number of individuals in the TCR sequencing and HLA analysis was acknowledged as relatively small.

This receptor was identified in a human donor with multiple sclerosis. Sequencing used CD4+ T cells from PBMCs.

The DNA sequence follows: TGCAGTGCTTTTGGCCTAGCGGGTAACACCGGGGAGCTGTTTTTT. Its product reads: CSAFGLAGNTGELFF. The chain links TRBV20-1 with TRBJ2-2; the central 8 bases match TRBD2. CDR1 and CDR2 (DFQATT, SNEGSKA) derive from the germline V gene (reference sequence). Ends trimmed: V by 5 bases, J by 2 bases; bases unmatched to a gene: 7. The CDR3 numbers 15 residues from cysteine through phenylalanine. The sequence is cut down to CDR3 DNA, 45 bases in frame from base 1.